Listed below are T cell receptor beta chains from one sample, sequenced in a study of T cells in pancreatic ductal adenocarcinoma. Sequenced by immunoSEQ multiplex PCR; TCRdb stores in-frame clones only, minus some. The data show about 100,000 clones, about 96% seen once. Material: PBMCs. The receptors derive from a human donor with pancreatic ductal adenocarcinoma. CDR3s include the opening cysteine and the closing phenylalanine or tryptophan. Each record gives: clone size, V gene, D gene, J gene, CDR3 DNA, CDR3 protein. The D gene is left open where the match is weak. Clone size is shown for a subset of rows, as once, few, many or a class of expanded clone.

.,TRBV2,.,TRBJ2-3,TGTGCCAGCAGTGGCCCAGGCGCAGATACGCAGTATTTT,CASSGPGADTQYF
.,TRBV4-2,TRBD1,TRBJ2-3,TGTGCCAGCAGCCAGAACGAGGGGGCAACAGATACGCAGTATTTT,CASSQNEGATDTQYF
.,TRBV6-5,TRBD2,TRBJ2-7,TGTGCCAGCAGATCTAGCGGGGGAAGGGGCGAGCAGTACTTC,CASRSSGGRGEQYF
.,TRBV7-8,TRBD2,TRBJ2-7,TGTGCCAGCAGCGATAGCGGGAGGGTAAAGCAGTACTTC,CASSDSGRVKQYF
once,TRBV28,.,TRBJ1-1,TGTGCCAGCAGCCCTATGGACAGAAGTCGCACTGAAGCTTTCTTT,CASSPMDRSRTEAFF
.,TRBV11-2,TRBD1,TRBJ2-1,TGTGCCAGCAGCTCCGGACGCAGGGGGCCGTTCTTC,CASSSGRRGPFF
.,TRBV7-2,.,TRBJ2-7,TGTGCCAGCAGCTTAAGCGGCGGGAATTCCTACGAGCAGTACTTC,CASSLSGGNSYEQYF
once,TRBV30,.,TRBJ2-3,TGTGCCTGGAGTCAGGGTGGGTCAGATACGCAGTATTTT,CAWSQGGSDTQYF
.,TRBV28,TRBD1,TRBJ1-1,TGTGCCAGCAGATTATACAGGGGGAACACTGAAGCTTTCTTT,CASRLYRGNTEAFF
.,TRBV2,TRBD1,TRBJ2-5,TGTGCCAGCAAGGGACAGCAAGAGACCCAGTACTTC,CASKGQQETQYF
.,TRBV6-5,TRBD1,TRBJ1-5,TGTGCCAGCAGTTACTCGAGGGACAGTAATCAGCCCCAGCATTTT,CASSYSRDSNQPQHF
.,TRBV6-6,TRBD1,TRBJ1-4,TGTGCCAGCACCAGGGGGCAGGGCGCTAATGAAAAACTGTTTTTT,CASTRGQGANEKLFF
.,TRBV7-8,TRBD2,TRBJ2-3,TGTGCCAGCAGCGACACTAGCGGGAGGGCAGATACGCAGTATTTT,CASSDTSGRADTQYF
.,TRBV4-1,TRBD2,TRBJ2-1,TGCGCCAGCAGCCAAGATGACGGGTCTGGCGGGAGATACAATGAGCAGTTCTTC,CASSQDDGSGGRYNEQFF
once,TRBV5-1,TRBD1,TRBJ2-3,TGCGCCAGCAGCTTGGAAGACAGGGGAGGCGCAGATACGCAGTATTTT,CASSLEDRGGADTQYF
.,TRBV9,TRBD1,TRBJ2-3,TGTGCCAGCAGCGTGGACAGGGGAGATACGCAGTATTTT,CASSVDRGDTQYF
.,TRBV7-9,.,TRBJ2-2,TGTGCCAGCCGGTACAGGGACACCGGGGAGCTGTTTTTT,CASRYRDTGELFF
once,TRBV7-9,.,TRBJ2-7,TGTGCCAGCAGCTTACAACAGGGCAGCTCCTACGAGCAGTACTTC,CASSLQQGSSYEQYF
.,TRBV6-6,.,TRBJ2-7,TGTGCCAGCAGTTACCAGGGTTTATCCTACGAGCAGTACTTC,CASSYQGLSYEQYF
.,TRBV9,TRBD1,TRBJ2-6,TGTGCCAGCACCCCTACAGGGGTCTCTGGGGCCAACGTCCTGACTTTC,CASTPTGVSGANVLTF
once,TRBV7-9,TRBD1,TRBJ2-5,TGTGCCAGCAGATCGGGACAGGGTATGACCCAGTACTTC,CASRSGQGMTQYF
.,TRBV14,TRBD1,TRBJ1-2,TGTGCCAGCAGCGCCGGGACAGGGAAGGGCTACACCTTC,CASSAGTGKGYTF
.,TRBV28,TRBD2,TRBJ2-1,TGTGCCAGCAGTTACCTGACTAGCGGGAACAATGAGCAGTTCTTC,CASSYLTSGNNEQFF
.,TRBV5-6,.,TRBJ2-5,TGTGCCAGCAGCTTCCGAGAGACCCAGTACTTC,CASSFRETQYF